This TCR beta chain originates from a study of CD8 T cells in ankylosing spondylitis. Broader study findings: Existing reports had already noted some motif variants in reactive arthritis synovial fluid and blood.

In its sample, this clonotype was seen a few times. Its antigen is unidentified. TCRdb reprocessed the 5' RACE reads via MiXCR and lists one record per CDR3 protein. The sample gives more than 60,000 distinct CDR3 sequences, 6% to 8% of which show up once; under 6% is in the top ten. The CDR3 contains 14 residues. Per germline, CDR1 MNHNS and CDR2 SASEGT. V gave up 6 bases and J gave up 8 bases, with 17 bases separating them. The material sequenced was synovial fluid, either unsorted or a sorted T cell fraction (not recorded which). The receptor's source is a male donor with ankylosing spondylitis. This chain connects TRBV6-1 to TRBJ2-1; D is possibly TRBD1 (6 bases). The CDR3 DNA follows: TGTGCCAGCAGCCGGACAGTTCTTGGCGATGAGCAGTTCTTC. This sequence encodes CASSRTVLGDEQFF.